This TCR beta chain originates from a study of T cell changes during pregnancy in multiple sclerosis. The length of the CDR3 is 14 residues. Trimming left V 10 bases short and J 7 bases short, with 17 bases between. Germline CDR1 reads SNHLY; CDR2 reads FYNNEI. Method: immunoSEQ multiplex PCR; TCRdb's copy keeps in-frame clones and lacks some. Of some 94,000 clones in the sample, 85% to 95% were seen once. This chain connects TRBV2 to TRBJ1-6; possible D gene TRBD1, 6 bases. The receptor was isolated from a female donor in good health, enrolled as a control in a pregnancy study. The material was peripheral blood, obtained in the first trimester of pregnancy. The CDR3 coding sequence is TGTGCCACCAGGCAGGGGCCCTTAAATTCACCCCTCCACTTT. Its translation: CATRQGPLNSPLHF.